This TCR beta chain was found in a study of cytomegalovirus exposure and HLA in healthy donors (dated by TCRdb to the late 2010s). For context, the study as a whole: An earlier analysis of several hundred of the donors reported 276 Gb of sequence data and 120 million or so unique TCR beta sequences from some 180 million T cells. A later analysis re-examined previously published TCR beta repertoires from just over 650 donors and added high-resolution HLA genotyping to investigate patterns of TCR occurrence. The aim of the study was to test whether cataloging public T cell receptors could identify signatures of past pathogen exposure. An early release that covered around 590 HLA-typed donors contained approximately 320 gigabases of sequencing data and about 93 million unique TCR sequences. Along with the approximately 600-subject first cohort, a separate validation cohort of roughly 110 different subjects was used. On average, about 240,000 unique TCR beta nucleotide sequences were sequenced per donor among some 430 genotyped donors of the cohort, with about 19% of those sequences being non-productive. An earlier analysis of roughly 600 of the donors used high-throughput TCR beta sequencing to judge whether each TCR beta V gene segment behaved as functional or pseudogenic. The number of donors typed differed by locus, with roughly 620-630 for A, B, C, DRB1 and DQB1, around 560 for DQA1, approximately 570 for DPA1, and 450 to 480 for DPB1. Class I and class II HLA loci were covered by the typing at four-digit resolution. Donor age, sex, ethnicity and CMV serostatus were collected together with the repertoire data. The later analysis used no new phenotypic data to find candidate immune exposures, relying instead on TCR beta sequences and their occurrence across donors. The study profiled the T cell repertoires of about 640 subjects by immunosequencing and related them to cytomegalovirus serostatus. Because of strong linkage in the cohort, 5 or 6 DR-DQ haplotypes were treated as single units for association and clustering. The genetic ancestry cluster associated with self-reported Caucasian donors included 81% of the 300 to 450 genotyped donors. A later genetic analysis used genome-wide SNP genotypes for about 60% of the roughly 670 donors, treating that subset as a discovery cohort. All discovery cohort repertoires had been generated on a single sequencing platform. High-throughput TCR immunosequencing, statistical association of individual TCRs with disease status, and machine learning were combined to predict cytomegalovirus infection status.

Findings and caveats that apply to the study as a whole: The cohort was sequenced for TCR beta chains only, and without alpha or paired-chain data the features that could be detected were limited. Compared with the roughly 670-donor mean, donors in an Asian-associated ancestry cluster had fewer N-insertions in productive TCRs, according to a later genetic analysis. Linkage disequilibrium might explain the correlated functional status among segregating V segments, but an unknown experimental factor could not be excluded. At a false discovery rate of 0.05, a later analysis linked 16,951 TCR beta sequences to specific HLA alleles. A further reported finding was that TCR beta sequences accurately predicted the HLA-A and HLA-B alleles for most subjects in the first cohort. In a later analysis, most CMV-associated TCR beta chains were found to appear HLA-restricted, with HLA associations seemingly driven largely by CMV exposure. Over 15 rarely observed V segments, including chromosome 9 orphons, were excluded from the earlier analysis of just under 600 of the donors because counts were too low. Immune exposure information for the cohort was limited to CMV serostatus. A group of highly shared sequence variants was considered likely to be a technical artifact of the sequencing pipeline. Some IMGT-functional V segments, including TRBV6-2 and TRBV6-3, could not be distinguished by the 87-base-pair reads and were therefore excluded. In vitro tests confirmed that three of the cytomegalovirus-associated TCR beta chains recognize cytomegalovirus antigens. Sequencing depth was assumed to be roughly uniform across donors in the presence/absence analyses, though that assumption may not hold. A later analysis reported that several top co-occurrence clusters appeared linked to parvovirus B19, influenza, CMV and Epstein-Barr virus. Cytomegalovirus status was reported to be diagnosed by the classifier with high specificity and sensitivity in both the original and validation cohorts. An earlier analysis of around 600 of the donors showed that most TCR beta V segments appeared in productive rearrangements either about 87% or about 30% of the time, which broadly matched IMGT annotations. Across donors, most TCR sequences were observed very rarely, whereas some public TCRs were present in many individuals. Strong co-occurrence of HLA alleles, especially DR and DQ, made assigning TCR associations to individual alleles difficult. In a later analysis, TCR association rates were found to vary across HLA loci, with the most associated TCRs seen for DRB1 alleles and the fewest for HLA-C alleles. Compared with equally common non-associated chains, HLA-associated TCR beta chains in a later analysis were more clonally expanded and had lower generation probabilities. An association between a missense DCLRE1C variant and V-gene and J-gene trimming of TCR beta chains was found in a later genetic analysis and replicated in an independent cohort. Because some donors lacked HLA typing at each locus, the association tests relied only on the typed subset. The authors suggested that the approach could potentially be extended to other disease states and immunological phenotypes. In the study, around 150 TCR beta chains were listed as associated with cytomegalovirus.

CDR1 and CDR2 (SGHAT, FQNNGV) derive from the germline V gene. The cysteine opens and the phenylalanine closes a CDR3 of 15 amino acids. Only the CDR3 DNA stays, 45 bases, in frame from base 1. Germline trimming: 5 bases from V, 5 bases from J; junction bases outside gene matches: 6. Receptor libraries were prepared by the immunoSEQ multiplex PCR assay. For the multiplex PCR, a mixture combining 60 forward primers for TCR Vbeta segments and 13 reverse primers for TCR Jbeta segments was used. Amplification of the CDR3 region of rearranged TCR beta genes was performed with a multiplex PCR assay on genomic DNA. Amplified TCR beta libraries were sequenced as 87-base-pair reads on the Illumina HiSeq System. From the authors' description of their analysis: A later analysis counted approximately 76 million unique TCR beta chains across the 550 to 700 repertoires, and some 11 million of these chains were shared by at least two donors. Raw reads were error-corrected and collapsed into unique sequences by a nearest-neighbor algorithm in which closely related sequences were merged to remove PCR and sequencing errors. CDR3 sequences were aligned to IMGT reference sequences to assign V, D and J gene segments. For a sequence to be retained, a match of at least six nucleotides to both a V gene segment and a J gene segment was required. Rearrangements were classified as productive when the CDR3 lacked stop codons and remained in frame with V and J, and all other rearrangements were classified as non-productive. Following IMGT convention, CDR3 was defined as the stretch from the second conserved V-encoded cysteine up to the conserved J-encoded phenylalanine. In an earlier analysis of roughly 580 of the donors, sequences lacking an unambiguous match to a single V gene segment were excluded. In an earlier analysis of around 600 of the donors, V segments were called functional above 56.7% productive rearrangements and were called segregating when the between-donor standard deviation exceeded 5%. A statistical classification framework was developed to diagnose cytomegalovirus status using the catalog of TCR beta chain sequences. V and J gene assignment, in a later analysis, came from comparing TCR nucleotide sequences with IMGT/GENE-DB human TR gene sequences. A later analysis assigned CDR3 sequences and most-parsimonious VDJ recombination scenarios with the TCRdist pipeline. In a later analysis, each TCR beta chain was defined by its CDR3 amino acid sequence together with its V-gene family, and reads without a unique V-gene family were excluded. In a later analysis, 450 to 600 highly shared, low-generation-probability nucleotide sequences were removed to address suspected cross-contamination and a sequencing artifact. In a later analysis, a clonal expansion index was calculated for each public chain from normalized within-repertoire ranks of inferred template counts. In a later analysis, generation probabilities were computed using a VDJ recombination model fitted to out-of-frame rearrangements, and the results were checked against IGoR. A later analysis scored TCR-TCR, TCR-HLA and TCR-CMV co-occurrence with hypergeometric tests, applying a repertoire-size bias correction to TCR pairs. A later analysis estimated false discovery rates by permuting HLA or CMV assignments 20 times. A later analysis grouped co-occurring TCRs with DBSCAN, adding TCRdist sequence similarity when clustering within HLA-allele-positive subsets. Repertoires with fewer than 30,000 or more than 120,000 public chains were left out of co-occurrence clustering, as were four to six repertoires with anomalous nucleotide sharing. TCRdb's version of the immuneACCESS table is confined to in-frame rearrangements and falls short of the full clone set. An unresolved V gene accounts for under half of the shortfall where checked; the remainder is of unknown origin. That table is the source of V, J and clone size, and D and trimming were worked out from the DNA. The sample has approximately 130,000 clones on record, 75% to 90% of them singletons. About 8.6% of the sample goes to the ten largest clones.

The cohort comprised 666 healthy bone marrow donors. At the time of sampling, all cohort members were nominally healthy, though unrecorded immune exposures were likely present. The donor tested CMV seropositive and was one of the 289 seropositive cohort members. Each donor provided a peripheral blood sample, and peripheral blood mononuclear cells were used for TCR beta sequencing. Genomic DNA extraction from the blood cell samples was performed with the Qiagen DNeasy Blood Extraction Kit. In the case of this clone: This clone's antigen is unknown. The record has no base qualities; no much larger clone is one base away.

The chain links TRBV11-2 with TRBJ2-3; the central 11 bases match TRBD2. This TCR derives from a woman between 45 and 65 years old in good health and CMV-seropositive. Sequencing input: PBMCs. The DNA sequence is TGTGCCAGCAGCGAGACTAGCGGGACTCTAGATACGCAGTATTTT. This gives the protein CASSETSGTLDTQYF. Supplemented by the reference TRBV11-2 and TRBJ2-3 proteins around the CDR3, the complete variable domain is EAGVAQSPRYKIIEKRQSVAFWCNPISGHATLYWYQQILGQGPKLLIQFQNNGVVDDSQLPKDRFSAERLKGVDSTLKIQPAKLEDSAVYLCASSETSGTLDTQYFGPGTRLTVL.